The 30 T cell receptor beta chains presented below share a single source sample, sequenced in a study of OX40 agonist ivuxolimab in advanced cancers. Sequencing was performed with immunoSEQ multiplex PCR; in TCRdb, only in-frame clones are kept and a portion is missing. The data contain approximately 69,000 clones, around 88% of them seen just once; the ten biggest clones take up 2.5% to 3.5%. Sequenced material: CD4+ or CD8+ T cells sorted from blood, taken in a trial of the OX40 agonist ivuxolimab. The receptors shown here come from an adult with an advanced solid tumor such as melanoma, head and neck, liver or kidney cancer.

The V and J genes are TRBV7-8 and TRBJ2-5; D not certain. The V end was cut by 2 bases, the J end by 1 base, with 11 bases between. Germline CDR1 and CDR2: SGHVS and FQNEAQ. The CDR3 loop spans 15 amino acids. CDR3 amino acids: CASSLRAESQETQYF. The CDR3 DNA is TGTGCCAGCAGCTTAAGGGCAGAAAGCCAAGAGACCCAGTACTTC.

The chain carries TRBV29-1 and TRBJ1-3; the D is unclear. CDR3 length: 12 residues. The germline V gene encodes CDR1 SQVTM and CDR2 ANQGSEA. V was pared by 6 bases and J by 3 bases, with 9 bases between. This chain's CDR3 is CSVVDLGNTIYF. Written as DNA, the CDR3 is TGCAGCGTGGTTGACCTTGGAAACACCATATATTTT.

The rearrangement uses TRBV28 and TRBJ1-2; 10 nucleotides agree with TRBD1. Germline lookup yields CDR1 MDHEN and CDR2 SYDVKM. This CDR3 is 16 amino acids long. V was pared by 8 bases and J by 4 bases, with 13 bases of the junction left unmatched. The CDR3 coding sequence is TGTGCCAGCGACGCCCCGACAGGGGGCAACCTCTATGGCTACACCTTC. Translation gives CASDAPTGGNLYGYTF.

This chain links TRBV11-2 with TRBJ1-1, with D possibly TRBD1 on 6 matching bases. CDR1 is SGHAT and CDR2 is FQNNGV in the germline V gene. The CDR3 runs 15 residues. With 4 bases removed from V and 0 bases from J, the gap between germline ends came to 12 bases. CDR3 in DNA: TGTGCCAGCAGCTCCCTGACAGGTATGAACACTGAAGCTTTCTTT. Encoded protein: CASSSLTGMNTEAFF.

This clone was found once. This chain links TRBV6-1 with TRBJ2-7, with 12 bases that match TRBD1. V lost 10 bases, J lost 7 bases, and 14 bases stayed unmatched. CDR3 size: 15 residues. The germline V gene encodes CDR1 MNHNS and CDR2 SASEGT. The CDR3 region has the DNA TGTGCCACCCAGGCCGGGACAGGGGGCTTCGGAGAGCAGTACTTC. This codes for CATQAGTGGFGEQYF.

The J gene is TRBJ2-2, the V gene TRBV5-1, with D tentatively TRBD2 (6 bases). The germline gives CDR1 SGHRS, CDR2 YFSETQ. V lost 0 bases to trimming and J lost 4 bases, with 10 bases between them. There are 15 residues in the CDR3. The CDR3 protein is CASSLGQGLTGELFF. CDR3 DNA sequence: TGCGCCAGCAGCTTGGGGCAGGGACTCACCGGGGAGCTGTTTTTT.

The chain is built from TRBV7-2 and TRBJ1-1, with D perhaps matching TRBD1 (5 bases). This CDR3 region has 13 residues. Germline V CDR1 and CDR2: SGHTA, FQGNSA. V was trimmed by 8 bases and J by 1 base, leaving 11 bases between them. As DNA, the CDR3 is TGTGCCAGCGGGGGGGATCCGAACACTGAAGCTTTCTTT. Translated, it gives CASGGDPNTEAFF.

The gene calls are TRBV11-3 and TRBJ2-1; 7 nucleotides line up with TRBD2. V trimming: 5 bases; J trimming: 3 bases; junction bases outside the gene matches: 10. The CDR3 consists of 16 residues. The germline V gene encodes CDR1 SGHNT and CDR2 YENEEA. The DNA of the CDR3 is TGTGCCAGCAGCCGAAACCGAGGGACTATCTACAATGAGCAGTTCTTC. It encodes CASSRNRGTIYNEQFF.

This chain joins TRBV11-2 and TRBJ2-3; D is unclear. The germline V and J ends were trimmed by 7 bases and 3 bases, with 11 bases remaining between them. CDR1 and CDR2 (germline): SGHAT, FQNNGV. The CDR3 is made up of 13 amino acids. Written as DNA, the CDR3 is TGTGCCAGCATAAGACAAGCTACAGATACGCAGTATTTT. Residues: CASIRQATDTQYF. Combining the CDR3 with reference TRBV11-2 and TRBJ2-3 gives the whole variable domain EAGVAQSPRYKIIEKRQSVAFWCNPISGHATLYWYQQILGQGPKLLIQFQNNGVVDDSQLPKDRFSAERLKGVDSTLKIQPAKLEDSAVYLCASIRQATDTQYFGPGTRLTVL.

This clone was counted a single time. V is TRBV28 and J is TRBJ1-3; no definite D call. Trimming left V 5 bases short and J 1 base short, with 15 bases between. CDR3 length: 16 residues. Germline V gives CDR1 MDHEN, CDR2 SYDVKM. This CDR3 reads CASSDGTGWSGNTIYF. The DNA for the CDR3 is TGTGCCAGCAGTGACGGCACCGGGTGGTCTGGAAACACCATATATTTT.

The chain recombines TRBV6-5 with TRBJ1-6, with 9 positions matching TRBD1. V shed 0 bases and J 9 bases; nucleotides not matched to a gene: 3. Germline CDR1 MNHEY, CDR2 SVGAGI. The CDR3 spans 15 residues. The CDR3 loop is CASSYSGQGSSPLHF. CDR3 in DNA: TGTGCCAGCAGTTACTCGGGACAGGGTAGTTCACCCCTCCACTTT.

The gene calls are TRBV18 and TRBJ2-3; 10 bases map to TRBD1. J gave up 6 bases and V 7 bases, and 10 bases lay outside the gene matches. The germline V gene has CDR1 KGHSH and CDR2 LQKENI. There are 15 residues in the CDR3. The CDR3 region has the DNA TGTGCCAGCTGCTTCACGGGACAGGGGATGGATACGCAGTATTTT. Its protein product is CASCFTGQGMDTQYF.

About this clone: The sample holds other DNA sequences that translate to the same CDR3. J is TRBJ2-3 and V is TRBV5-1, with D hard to call. The CDR3 length is 14 residues. In germline, CDR1 is SGHRS, CDR2 YFSETQ. V lost 3 bases to trimming and J lost 1 base, with 9 bases between them. The CDR3, as DNA: TGCGCCAGCAGCTCAACGACTGGCACAGATACGCAGTATTTT. Encoded protein: CASSSTTGTDTQYF.

This rearrangement joins TRBV5-4 to TRBJ1-1; D is unresolved. Trimming stripped 2 bases from V and 9 bases from J, with 11 bases between. Germline V gives CDR1 SGHNT, CDR2 YYREEE (reference sequence). The CDR3 is 12 residues long. The CDR3 DNA is TGTGCCAGCAGCTTAGACGCCTCCCAAGCTTTCTTT. Its protein is CASSLDASQAFF.

This clone appeared once. The rearrangement joins TRBV15 to TRBJ2-1; 7 nucleotides line up with TRBD1. Germline V gene data show CDR1 as LNHNV and CDR2 as YYDKDF (reference sequence). The CDR3 has 15 amino acids. V shed 5 bases, J shed 0 bases, and the junction held 4 bases outside the gene matches. In DNA, the CDR3 is TGTGCCACCAGCTCGGGACAGAACTCCTACAATGAGCAGTTCTTC. Translated: CATSSGQNSYNEQFF.

This chain joins TRBV28 and TRBJ2-3, with D possibly TRBD1 on 5 matching bases. The CDR3 runs 12 residues. V was clipped by 6 bases and J by 6 bases, with 10 bases between them. Germline V gives CDR1 MDHEN, CDR2 SYDVKM. CDR3 in amino acids: CASRSAGDTQYF. The CDR3 bases are TGTGCCAGCAGATCCGCAGGGGATACGCAGTATTTT.

This chain connects TRBV6-1 to TRBJ2-7; D could derive from TRBD1 or TRBD2 (5 bases each). The CDR3 is 15 residues long. Germline values: CDR1 MNHNS, CDR2 SASEGT. The ends were cut back, 6 bases at V and 3 bases at J, with 18 bases in the middle. CDR3 coding DNA: TGTGCCAGCAGGGACGAAGGGACGGGCGACTACGAGCAGTACTTC. Translation: CASRDEGTGDYEQYF.

This chain links TRBV30 with TRBJ2-3; weak D call: TRBD2 (5 bases). The CDR3 is 14 residues long. Germline V gene sequence: CDR1 GTSNPN, CDR2 SVGIG (reference sequence). Trimming cost V 1 base and J 1 base, with 9 bases left between them. This CDR3 reads CAWSERERTDTQYF. CDR3 coding DNA: TGTGCCTGGAGTGAGAGGGAACGCACAGATACGCAGTATTTT.

This chain joins TRBV5-4 and TRBJ2-5; D ambiguous. Trimming cost V 4 bases and J 4 bases, with 8 bases left between them. Germline lookup yields CDR1 SGHNT and CDR2 YYREEE (reference sequence). The CDR3 spans 12 residues. The DNA for the CDR3 is TGTGCCAGCAGCAGGAACCGAGAGACCCAGTACTTC. Translating it yields CASSRNRETQYF.

This clone has a handful of counts. J is TRBJ2-1 and V is TRBV9; 7 bases are a match to TRBD1. The germline V gene encodes CDR1 SGDLS and CDR2 YYNGEE. V lost 0 bases and J lost 9; bases outside the gene matches: 9. This CDR3 is built from 15 residues. CDR3 loop: CASSVAPRGQGEQFF. The CDR3 bases are TGTGCCAGCAGCGTAGCTCCTAGGGGGCAGGGTGAGCAGTTCTTC.

V gene TRBV7-9 combines with J gene TRBJ1-1; D remains unclear. The CDR3 is made up of 15 amino acids. Germline CDR1 and CDR2: SEHNR and FQNEAQ (reference sequence). The germline V and J ends were trimmed by 1 base and 1 base, with 10 bases remaining between them. The CDR3 nucleotides read TGTGCCAGCAGCTTAGGGGCGCGGGGGAACACTGAAGCTTTCTTT. This translates into CASSLGARGNTEAFF.

The chain recombines TRBV7-8 with TRBJ1-2; D unclear. The V end was cut by 1 base, the J end by 2 bases, with 8 bases between. The CDR3 has 14 amino acids. CDR1 SGHVS and CDR2 FQNEAQ come from the germline V gene. The DNA of the CDR3 is TGTGCCAGCAGCTTAGGAAACCAAAACTATGGCTACACCTTC. Amino acids: CASSLGNQNYGYTF.

V gene TRBV7-9 combines with J gene TRBJ1-1, with D tentatively TRBD1 (5 bases). V lost 4 bases to trimming and J lost 3 bases, with 15 bases between them. CDR1 SEHNR and CDR2 FQNEAQ come from the germline V gene (reference sequence). The CDR3 sequence is 15 residues long. The CDR3 nucleotides are TGTGCCAGCAGCTCCGGGGTGGGGACGTACACTGAAGCTTTCTTT. Translated: CASSSGVGTYTEAFF.

This chain links TRBV5-5 with TRBJ1-2; D perhaps matches TRBD1 (5 bases). In germline, CDR1 is SGHKS, CDR2 YYEKEE (reference sequence). V was cut by 4 bases and J by 5 bases, with 18 bases left in between. The CDR3 length is 15 residues. Here the CDR3 DNA reads TGTGCCAGCAGCCCGGGACCGTTGATGGGGTATGGCTACACCTTC. Translating it yields CASSPGPLMGYGYTF.

The genes are TRBV6-4 and TRBJ1-2; a possible D gene is TRBD1 (6 bases). V dropped 0 bases and J dropped 7 bases, with 15 bases sitting between them. The CDR3 loop spans 15 amino acids. CDR1 and CDR2 from the germline V gene are MRHNA and SNTAGT. The CDR3 spells CASSDSRGGTGGYTF. CDR3 bases: TGTGCCAGCAGTGACTCAAGGGGGGGGACCGGTGGCTACACCTTC.

The V and J genes are TRBV4-1 and TRBJ1-5; TRBD1 is a possible D gene (5 bases). The V gene's germline CDR1 is MGHRA and CDR2 YSYEKL. The CDR3 totals 15 residues. The ends were cut back, 0 bases at V and 6 bases at J, with 12 bases in the middle. Written as DNA, the CDR3 is TGCGCCAGCAGCCAAGATGCGGGGCCCGGTCAGCCCCAGCATTTT. It translates to CASSQDAGPGQPQHF.

This clone occurred a few times. The chain couples TRBV27 to TRBJ1-1, with unresolved D. V lost 6 bases to trimming and J lost 1 base, with 15 bases between them. This CDR3 comprises 15 residues. CDR1 and CDR2 (germline): MNHEY, SMNVEV (reference sequence). The DNA for the CDR3 is TGTGCCAGCAGGCCATTCGACCCGACGAACACTGAAGCTTTCTTT. It encodes CASRPFDPTNTEAFF.

This chain links TRBV6-5 with TRBJ2-7; 12 bases line up with TRBD1. The CDR3 covers 14 residues. V gave up 6 bases and J gave up 6 bases; unmatched junction bases: 6. Looked up from germline, CDR1 is MNHEY and CDR2 is SVGAGI. CDR3: CASSTGQGALEQYF. The CDR3 DNA follows: TGTGCCAGCAGCACGGGACAGGGGGCCCTCGAGCAGTACTTC.

V and J are TRBV7-9 and TRBJ2-3; D not certain. V lost 1 base and J 1 base, leaving 6 bases between the germline ends. The CDR3 runs 14 residues. Germline loops: CDR1 SEHNR, CDR2 FQNEAQ (reference sequence). This chain's CDR3 is CASSLGLGTDTQYF. CDR3 DNA sequence: TGTGCCAGCAGCTTAGGGTTGGGCACAGATACGCAGTATTTT.

V gene TRBV6-1 combines with J gene TRBJ1-4; no clear D. V gave up 2 bases and J gave up 0 bases, with 13 bases separating them. Germline V gene data show CDR1 as MNHNS and CDR2 as SASEGT. The CDR3 sequence is 17 residues long. The CDR3 DNA reads as TGTGCCAGCAGTGAACTTGGTCGGTCGTCAACTAATGAAAAACTGTTTTTT. The encoded protein is CASSELGRSSTNEKLFF.